The clone carrying this T cell receptor beta chain was seen once. The sample comes from a study of shared clonotypes between healthy human individuals. The repertoire was sequenced with immunoSEQ multiplex PCR; TCRdb's copy has only in-frame clones and lacks some. The table has hundreds of thousands of clones, more than 85% seen once. Naive CD8 cells lacked CD45RO, underwent positive selection for CCR7 and left out terminally differentiated effector memory CD45RA+ cells. J was trimmed by 5 bases and V by 4 bases; bases with no gene match: 17. Germline CDR1 and CDR2: SGHTS and YDEGEE. The CDR3 extends over 17 amino acids.

The chain employs TRBV5-8 and TRBJ2-7; 8 bases are a match to TRBD2. Sequencing was done on a sample of naive CD8+ T cells sorted from blood. This clonotype was sampled from a man aged 30 to 39 in good health. This chain's CDR3 is CASSPWGVGAGGHEQYF. CDR3 sequence (DNA): TGTGCCAGCAGCCCCTGGGGGGTAGGTGCGGGAGGCCACGAGCAGTACTTC.